Listed below are T cell receptor beta chains from one sample, sequenced in a study of T cell responses to AZD1222 COVID-19 vaccine. Generated by immunoSEQ multiplex PCR, the TCRdb table keeps only in-frame clones and is missing some. The table has under 150,000 clones, under 95% seen once. The sample consisted of peripheral blood, taken on day 0 of AZD1222 vaccination. The receptors come from an adult in good health. Each CDR3 is given with its conserved first and last residue. Clone sizes are given selectively: once, few, many, or a class where the clone is expanded.

V: TRBV6-4; size: -; length: 15; CDR3: CASSAAGTGGNEQFF
V: TRBV11-2; size: -; length: 14; CDR3: CASSLGTETYEQYF
V: TRBV6-2/TRBV6-3; size: -; length: 14; CDR3: CASSPRELNSPLHF
V: TRBV7-3; size: -; length: 14; CDR3: CASSPGLAPNEQFF
V: TRBV20-1; size: -; length: 15; CDR3: CSASGSASARDEQFF
V: TRBV10-3; size: once; length: 13; CDR3: CAIGLAENNEQFF
V: TRBV6-2/TRBV6-3; size: once; length: 14; CDR3: CASSGTLGNQPQHF
V: TRBV5-1; size: -; length: 17; CDR3: CASSLVDHGQYHYEQYF
V: TRBV7-2; size: -; length: 14; CDR3: CASSLAGSGNTIYF
V: TRBV28; size: -; length: 12; CDR3: CASSLVDYGYTF
V: TRBV5-1; size: once; length: 15; CDR3: CASSFAQGSVYEQYF
V: TRBV10-1; size: -; length: 15; CDR3: CASSDGAVWVTEAFF
V: TRBV19; size: -; length: 18; CDR3: CASSKGTGEIIGNQPQHF
V: TRBV9; size: -; length: 16; CDR3: CASSIRADTSGNTIYF
V: TRBV6-5; size: -; length: 15; CDR3: CASRKGAGSNQPQHF
V: TRBV7-9; size: -; length: 11; CDR3: CASSLSDTQYF
V: TRBV10-3; size: -; length: 11; CDR3: CAIEGSGELFF
V: TRBV24-1; size: -; length: 11; CDR3: CATSDPDGYTF
V: TRBV5-1; size: -; length: 15; CDR3: CASSLAPGHNNEQFF
V: TRBV3-1/TRBV3-2; size: few; length: 18; CDR3: CASSQELTGKTGANVLTF
V: TRBV6-6; size: -; length: 13; CDR3: CASHSGGRNTIYF
V: TRBV27; size: -; length: 13; CDR3: CASSFDGETEAFF
V: TRBV24-1; size: -; length: 13; CDR3: CATKLVNTGELFF
V: TRBV11-3; size: -; length: 12; CDR3: CASSSNTGELFF
V: TRBV7-3; size: -; length: 15; CDR3: CASSPFNSGRGEQFF
V: TRBV6-6; size: once; length: 13; CDR3: CATWRDSMNEQYF
V: TRBV6-5; size: -; length: 14; CDR3: CASAPRSGNSPLHF
V: TRBV27; size: -; length: 17; CDR3: CASSDPDGSSYNSPLHF
V: TRBV9; size: -; length: 13; CDR3: CASSASQGAGVFF
V: TRBV2; size: -; length: 14; CDR3: CARDDRGRGTEAFF
V: TRBV6-5; size: -; length: 13; CDR3: CASGPLSPDTQYF
V: TRBV3-1/TRBV3-2; size: -; length: 14; CDR3: CASSQTGSSQPQHF
V: TRBV27; size: -; length: 14; CDR3: CASSLRGAKGGYTF
V: TRBV4-2; size: -; length: 15; CDR3: CASSQELPPNQPQHF
V: TRBV5-6; size: -; length: 14; CDR3: CASSFSQGRNTIYF
V: TRBV25-1; size: -; length: 15; CDR3: CASQSPGAPDYGYTF
V: TRBV7-9; size: once; length: 18; CDR3: CASSPQPGTGFSPTEAFF
V: TRBV19; size: -; length: 14; CDR3: CASSKTSYNSPLHF
V: TRBV6-5; size: -; length: 14; CDR3: CASSFGGVNNEQFF
V: TRBV19; size: -; length: 15; CDR3: CASSIGGQASYGYTF
V: TRBV7-2; size: once; length: 13; CDR3: CASSFLDRAEQYF
V: TRBV6-5; size: -; length: 14; CDR3: CASSSNRDRAGYTF
V: TRBV6-6; size: -; length: 16; CDR3: CASSYSKTGSSYEQYF
V: TRBV5-6; size: -; length: 14; CDR3: CASSLVGSYNEQFF
V: TRBV11-2; size: -; length: 16; CDR3: CASSFEDLATNEKLFF
V: TRBV30; size: -; length: 14; CDR3: CAWSISHRGQGYTF
V: TRBV19; size: -; length: 19; CDR3: CASSPSPGQGFGRTDTQYF
V: TRBV15; size: -; length: 13; CDR3: CATSRDQRETQYF
V: TRBV25-1; size: -; length: 12; CDR3: CASSGGPGEQYF
V: TRBV7-9; size: -; length: 14; CDR3: CASSSPGRGNTIYF
V: TRBV19; size: -; length: 16; CDR3: CASTIVGQKVGNTIYF
V: TRBV5-1; size: -; length: 16; CDR3: CASSWDSFLAKNIQYF
V: TRBV27; size: once; length: 15; CDR3: CASTSKLGAKNIQYF
V: TRBV6-6; size: -; length: 15; CDR3: CASSYSTPNTGELFF
V: TRBV7-3; size: once; length: 16; CDR3: CASSLVPAGGSYEQYF